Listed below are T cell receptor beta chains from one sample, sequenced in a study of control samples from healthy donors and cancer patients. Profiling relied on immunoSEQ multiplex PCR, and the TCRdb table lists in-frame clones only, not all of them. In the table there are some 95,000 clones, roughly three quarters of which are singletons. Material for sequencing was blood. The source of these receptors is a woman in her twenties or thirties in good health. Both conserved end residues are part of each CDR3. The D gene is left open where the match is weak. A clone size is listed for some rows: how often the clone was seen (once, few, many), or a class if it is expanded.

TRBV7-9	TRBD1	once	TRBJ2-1	CASSLEQGINEQFF	TGTGCCAGCAGCTTAGAACAGGGGATAAATGAGCAGTTCTTC
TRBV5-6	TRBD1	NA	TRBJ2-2	CASSHPGQGCTGELFF	TGTGCCAGCAGCCATCCGGGACAGGGTTGCACCGGGGAGCTGTTTTTT
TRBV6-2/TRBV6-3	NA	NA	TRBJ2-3	CASSLWGFVDTQYF	TGTGCCAGCAGTCTATGGGGGTTCGTAGATACGCAGTATTTT
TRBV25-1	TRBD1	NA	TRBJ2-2	CASRMDRPNTGELFF	TGTGCCAGCAGAATGGACAGGCCGAACACCGGGGAGCTGTTTTTT
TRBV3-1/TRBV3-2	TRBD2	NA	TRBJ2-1	CASSQGGTTAYNEQFF	TGTGCCAGCAGCCAAGGAGGGACTACCGCCTACAATGAGCAGTTCTTC
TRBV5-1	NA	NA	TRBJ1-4	CASRSGVSTNEKLFF	TGCGCCAGCAGGTCCGGGGTCTCAACTAATGAAAAACTGTTTTTT
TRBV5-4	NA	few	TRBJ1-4	CASSSDSGSEKLFF	TGTGCCAGCAGCTCGGACAGCGGAAGTGAAAAACTGTTTTTT
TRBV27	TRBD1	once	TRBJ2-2	CASSSRDSFTGELFF	TGTGCCAGCAGTTCCCGGGACAGCTTCACCGGGGAGCTGTTTTTT
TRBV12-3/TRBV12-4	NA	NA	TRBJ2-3	CASRDTYTDTQYF	TGTGCCAGTAGGGACACCTACACAGATACGCAGTATTTT
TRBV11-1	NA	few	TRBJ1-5	CASSLSGNQPQHF	TGTGCCAGCAGCTTAAGCGGCAATCAGCCCCAGCATTTT
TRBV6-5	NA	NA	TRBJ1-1	CASSYGWNTEAFF	TGTGCCAGCAGTTACGGTTGGAACACTGAAGCTTTCTTT
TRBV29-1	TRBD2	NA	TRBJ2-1	CSVGLRGVYNEQFF	TGCAGCGTTGGTCTGCGGGGGGTTTACAATGAGCAGTTCTTC
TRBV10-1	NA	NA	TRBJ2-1	CASSEFIREKLYNEQFF	TGCGCCAGCAGTGAGTTCATCAGGGAAAAGCTCTACAATGAGCAGTTCTTC
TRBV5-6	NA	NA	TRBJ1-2	CASSPRPGQTYGYTF	TGTGCCAGCAGCCCGCGACCAGGACAGACTTATGGCTACACCTTC
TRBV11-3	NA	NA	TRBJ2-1	CASSDSSYNEQFF	TGTGCCAGCAGTGATAGCTCCTACAATGAGCAGTTCTTC
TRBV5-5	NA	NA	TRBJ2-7	CASSLLGPYEQYF	TGTGCCAGCAGCTTGCTAGGGCCCTACGAGCAGTACTTC
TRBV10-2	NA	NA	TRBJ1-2	CASSERQSGYTF	TGCGCCAGCAGTGAACGGCAGTCTGGCTACACCTTC
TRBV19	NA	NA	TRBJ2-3	CASSNRGLSTDTQYF	TGTGCCAGTAGTAACCGGGGCCTTAGCACAGATACGCAGTATTTT
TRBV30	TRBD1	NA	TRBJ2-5	CAWSVGMDRGVRETQYF	TGTGCCTGGAGTGTAGGGATGGACAGGGGCGTCCGTGAGACCCAGTACTTC
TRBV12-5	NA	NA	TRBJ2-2	CASANTGELFF	TGTGCTAGTGCTAACACCGGGGAGCTGTTTTTT
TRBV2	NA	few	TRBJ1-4	CASSEEGSSNEKLFF	TGTGCCAGCAGTGAAGAGGGCAGCTCTAATGAAAAACTGTTTTTT
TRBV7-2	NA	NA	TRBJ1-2	CASSLARDYGYTF	TGTGCCAGCAGCTTAGCCAGGGACTATGGCTACACCTTC